These 28 T cell receptor beta chains were all obtained from the same sample, sequenced in a study of T cells in narcolepsy. The assay was immunoSEQ multiplex PCR, and TCRdb's table has in-frame clones only and misses some. Found here are around 30,000 clones, under 90% of them singletons; the top ten hold around 1.2%. Specimen: CD45RA- memory CD4+ T cells from PBMCs. Receptor source: a human donor with narcolepsy.

The J gene is TRBJ2-3, the V gene TRBV7-2; maybe TRBD2 (5 bases). There are 14 residues in the CDR3. The germline V gene has CDR1 SGHTA and CDR2 FQGNSA. V lost 7 bases, J lost 3 bases, and 14 bases lay in between. The CDR3 sequence is CASNDGLATDTQYF. In DNA form, the CDR3 reads TGTGCCAGCAACGACGGCCTAGCAACAGATACGCAGTATTTT.

This chain connects TRBV7-2 to TRBJ2-5; perhaps TRBD1 as D (6 bases). The J call is doubtful: the DNA matches TRBJ2-7 better. There are 15 residues in the CDR3. CDR1 and CDR2 (germline): SGHTA, FQGNSA. The CDR3 DNA is TGTGCCAGCAGCTTGGGCAGGGGAAGCTCCTACGAGCAGTACTTC. Amino acids: CASSLGRGSSYEQYF.

The count of this clone is one. The V and J genes are TRBV6-1 and TRBJ2-7; possibly TRBD1 for D (6 bases). CDR3 length: 15 amino acids. Trimming left V 1 base short and J 2 bases short, with 12 bases between. Germline CDR1 reads MNHNS; CDR2 reads SASEGT. In DNA form, the CDR3 reads TGTGCCAGCAGTGAAGAAGGACAGCCTCCCTACGAGCAGTACTTC. As protein: CASSEEGQPPYEQYF.

The chain is built from TRBV6-1 and TRBJ2-3; tentatively, D is TRBD2 (5 bases). This CDR3 spans 15 amino acids. Deletions cut 8 bases from V and 2 bases from J, with 17 bases between. Germline V gene data show CDR1 as MNHNS and CDR2 as SASEGT. CDR3 sequence: CASSIEGHPTDTQYF. Here the CDR3 DNA reads TGTGCCAGCTCGATTGAGGGCCACCCCACAGATACGCAGTATTTT.

Only one count was recorded for this clone. The chain is built from TRBV5-1 and TRBJ2-3; D perhaps matches TRBD2 (6 bases). Trimming left V 0 bases short and J 3 bases short, with 14 bases between. There are 16 residues in the CDR3. Germline V gene data show CDR1 as SGHRS and CDR2 as YFSETQ. The CDR3 loop reads CASSLAGRRGTDTQYF. The DNA of the CDR3 is TGCGCCAGCAGCTTGGCCGGGCGGCGGGGAACAGATACGCAGTATTTT.

This clone was seen only once. V gene TRBV30 combines with J gene TRBJ1-2; D uncertain. In germline, CDR1 is GTSNPN, CDR2 SVGIG (reference sequence). V lost 3 bases and J 2 bases, leaving 22 bases between the germline ends. The CDR3 is 17 amino acids. CDR3 DNA: TGTGCCTGGAGGGATCCGCACCGTCAATCGGGGAACTATGGCTACACCTTC. Protein: CAWRDPHRQSGNYGYTF.

The J gene is TRBJ2-2, the V gene TRBV9; D gene unclear. The CDR3 spans 12 residues. Germline CDR1 and CDR2: SGDLS and YYNGEE. V shed 1 base and J shed 5 bases, with 3 bases lying between them. In DNA form, the CDR3 reads TGTGCCAGCAGCGTACTTACCGGGGAGCTGTTTTTT. It codes for CASSVLTGELFF.

The chain joins TRBV28 to TRBJ2-5, with a possible D match to TRBD1 (5 bases). CDR3 size: 15 residues. Germline V CDR1 and CDR2: MDHEN, SYDVKM. V was cut by 6 bases and J by 4 bases, with 18 bases left in between. The CDR3 nucleotides read TGTGCCAGCAGCCCCCGTCAGGGCTGGGGAGAGACCCAGTACTTC. This translates into CASSPRQGWGETQYF.

V gene TRBV12-5 combines with J gene TRBJ2-5; D is unclear. The CDR3 totals 13 residues. Trimming pared 6 bases from V and 5 bases from J, leaving 13 bases between. The germline V gene has CDR1 LGHNT and CDR2 FRNRAP. Here the CDR3 DNA reads TGTGCTAGTGGGCTGGGTGATCTGGAGACCCAGTACTTC. Its protein product is CASGLGDLETQYF.

The rearrangement joins TRBV6-5 to TRBJ1-6; D not resolved. The CDR3 totals 16 residues. Deletions cut 0 bases from V and 4 bases from J, with 10 bases between. The germline V gene encodes CDR1 MNHEY and CDR2 SVGAGI. CDR3 nucleotide sequence: TGTGCCAGCAGTTACTCGGGTTGGGGTTATAATTCACCCCTCCACTTT. Translation: CASSYSGWGYNSPLHF.

The chain carries TRBV9 and TRBJ1-2; D perhaps matches TRBD1 (5 bases). CDR3 size: 15 residues. V lost 0 bases to trimming and J lost 1 base, with 10 bases between them. CDR1 is SGDLS and CDR2 is YYNGEE in the germline V gene. CDR3 in amino acids: CASSVDQGFNYGYTF. The CDR3 region has the DNA TGTGCCAGCAGCGTAGATCAGGGCTTTAACTATGGCTACACCTTC. The complete variable domain, with remaining parts taken from reference TRBV9 and TRBJ1-2, reads DSGVTQTPKHLITATGQRVTLRCSPRSGDLSVYWYQQSLDQGLQFLIQYYNGEERAKGNILERFSAQQFPDLHSELNLSSLELGDSALYFCASSVDQGFNYGYTFGSGTRLTVV.

The chain carries TRBV7-6 and TRBJ2-5; 9 bases are a match to TRBD1. Per the germline V gene, CDR1 is SGHVS and CDR2 is FNYEAQ. V lost 5 bases and J lost 7; bases outside the gene matches: 11. This CDR3 region has 15 residues. CDR3 bases: TGTGCCAGCAGCCCGCTGGGACAGGGCCCCGGGACCCAGTACTTC. Protein: CASSPLGQGPGTQYF.

This sequence joins TRBV10-1 and TRBJ2-5; D remains unclear. The J call may be in error: the DNA end matches TRBJ2-7 better. The CDR3 runs to 13 residues. The germline gives CDR1 WNHNN, CDR2 SYGVQD (reference sequence). The CDR3 DNA sequence: TGCGCCAGTTCCCGGCGCCCGTCGGGCGAGCAGTACTTC. This translates into CASSRRPSGEQYF.

V is TRBV28 and J is TRBJ2-6; 7 nucleotides match TRBD1. The V gene end was trimmed by 8 bases and the J gene end by 1 base; junction bases not matched to a gene: 8. The V gene's germline CDR1 is MDHEN and CDR2 SYDVKM. The CDR3 sequence is 16 residues long. CDR3 nucleotide sequence: TGTGCCAGCGAGGCGAGGGGGCGATCTGGGGCCAACGTCCTGACTTTC. This gives the protein CASEARGRSGANVLTF.

The V call is TRBV7-6, the J call TRBJ1-4, with D possibly being TRBD1 (5 bases). Per the germline V gene, CDR1 is SGHVS and CDR2 is FNYEAQ. This CDR3 comprises 16 residues. Trimming pared 0 bases from V and 14 bases from J, leaving 22 bases between. The CDR3 DNA is TGTGCCAGCAGCTTAGCCGGTCCCGCCCTTGGGGGAAAGCTGTTTTTT. Translated: CASSLAGPALGGKLFF.

CDR3 in amino acids: CASSPADYNSPLHF. As DNA, the CDR3 is TGTGCCAGCTCACCAGCCGATTATAATTCACCCCTCCACTTT. The chain uses TRBV18 and TRBJ1-6; D is ambiguous. Between the trimmed V and J ends, which lost 2 bases and 4 bases, there was a span of 6 bases. The CDR3 loop spans 14 amino acids. The germline V gene has CDR1 KGHSH and CDR2 LQKENI.

The chain combines TRBV6-5 with TRBJ1-5; 8 bases agree with TRBD1. Germline CDR1 is MNHEY and CDR2 is SVGAGI. CDR3 length equals 15 residues. Unmatched junction bases numbered 10, after V lost 7 bases and J lost 5 bases. DNA of the CDR3: TGTGCCAGCACCCCCCTCGGACAGGGCCATCAGCCCCAGCATTTT. This sequence encodes CASTPLGQGHQPQHF.

This clone was seen a handful of times. The chain couples TRBV30 to TRBJ1-5; D uncertain. The CDR3 loop spans 14 amino acids. Germline V CDR1 and CDR2: GTSNPN, SVGIG (reference sequence). The V gene lost 0 bases and the J gene lost 1 base, with 7 bases spanning the gap. The CDR3 nucleotides are TGTGCCTGGAGTGTGGACTCGAGCAATCAGCCCCAGCATTTT. Its protein is CAWSVDSSNQPQHF.

This clone was found a few times. The V call is TRBV7-8, the J call TRBJ1-5, with 7 bases that match TRBD1. This CDR3 is 15 amino acids long. Germline CDR1 reads SGHVS; CDR2 reads FQNEAQ. With 5 bases clipped from V and 2 bases from J, the junction kept 6 bases outside the gene matches. As DNA, the CDR3 is TGTGCCAGCAGCCTTTCTGACAGGGGCAATCAGCCCCAGCATTTT. Translating it yields CASSLSDRGNQPQHF.

The chain combines TRBV4-1 with TRBJ2-3, with D uncertain. The germline V gene has CDR1 MGHRA and CDR2 YSYEKL. V gave up 1 base and J gave up 5 bases, with 10 bases separating them. CDR3 length: 14 residues. The CDR3 is CASSQGPSVDTQYF. DNA of the CDR3: TGCGCCAGCAGCCAAGGGCCGTCGGTAGATACGCAGTATTTT.

The chain joins TRBV5-1 to TRBJ2-7; D possibly uses TRBD1 or TRBD2 (5 bases each). Germline V CDR1 and CDR2: SGHRS, YFSETQ. The CDR3 is 14 residues long. Trimming took 3 bases from V and 0 from J, leaving 10 bases between them. Written as DNA, the CDR3 is TGCGCCAGCAGCTCGGGGACGGGCTCCTACGAGCAGTACTTC. As protein: CASSSGTGSYEQYF.

The rearrangement links TRBV10-3 to TRBJ2-1; tentatively, D is TRBD1 or TRBD2 (6 bases each). V shed 0 bases and J shed 0 bases, with 12 bases lying between them. Looked up from germline, CDR1 is ENHRY and CDR2 is SYGVKD. This CDR3 is built from 17 residues. The CDR3 region is CAISESGGGLSYNEQFF. CDR3 in DNA: TGTGCCATCAGTGAGTCGGGGGGCGGACTCTCCTACAATGAGCAGTTCTTC.

This clone has just one count. V is TRBV5-1 and J is TRBJ1-1; D possibly corresponds to TRBD1 (6 bases). The CDR3 is made up of 14 amino acids. The germline V gene has CDR1 SGHRS and CDR2 YFSETQ. Trimming cost V 4 bases and J 1 base, with 11 bases left between them. CDR3 bases: TGCGCCAGCAGCCCAGGGGCGGCGAACACTGAAGCTTTCTTT. Encoded protein: CASSPGAANTEAFF.

This chain joins TRBV28 and TRBJ2-5; D is possibly TRBD2 (6 bases). From germline, CDR1 is MDHEN and CDR2 SYDVKM. V was shortened by 3 bases and J by 5 bases, with 13 bases between the two germline ends. The CDR3 totals 14 residues. The DNA of the CDR3 is TGTGCCAGCAGTTTGGCGGGCGGGGCGGAGACCCAGTACTTC. Residues: CASSLAGGAETQYF. The full variable domain, its missing parts supplied by reference TRBV28 and TRBJ2-5, is DVKVTQSSRYLVKRTGEKVFLECVQDMDHENMFWYRQDPGLGLRLIYFSYDVKMKEKGDIPEGYSVSREKKERFSLILESASTNQTSMYLCASSLAGGAETQYFGPGTRLLVL.

V and J are TRBV28 and TRBJ1-4; weak D call: TRBD1 (6 bases). CDR1 is MDHEN, CDR2 SYDVKM, per germline. Trimming removed 8 bases from V and 5 bases from J, with 9 bases in between. The CDR3 contains 12 residues. The CDR3 here is CASGQLNEKLFF. CDR3 DNA sequence: TGTGCCAGCGGACAGTTAAATGAAAAACTGTTTTTT.

The rearrangement links TRBV5-1 to TRBJ2-3, with 11 nucleotides matching TRBD1. Germline trimming cut 4 bases from V and 3 bases from J; bases unmatched to any gene: 7. The CDR3 covers 16 residues. Germline CDR1 and CDR2: SGHRS and YFSETQ. The CDR3 nucleotides read TGCGCCAGCAGCCTGGGACAGGGGGGGTCGACAGATACGCAGTATTTT. Protein: CASSLGQGGSTDTQYF.

The chain joins TRBV28 to TRBJ2-1; tentative D call: TRBD1 (6 bases). Germline CDR1 is MDHEN and CDR2 is SYDVKM. The CDR3 runs to 12 residues. Trimming removed 7 bases from V and 3 bases from J, with 7 bases in between. As DNA, the CDR3 is TGTGCCAGCATAGGGGGCTACAATGAGCAGTTCTTC. Its translation is CASIGGYNEQFF. The full variable domain, rest sourced from reference TRBV28 and TRBJ2-1, is DVKVTQSSRYLVKRTGEKVFLECVQDMDHENMFWYRQDPGLGLRLIYFSYDVKMKEKGDIPEGYSVSREKKERFSLILESASTNQTSMYLCASIGGYNEQFFGPGTRLTVL.

The chain has TRBV14 and TRBJ2-1, with TRBD2 identical over 8 bases. The CDR3 runs to 17 residues. The V segment lost 4 bases and the J segment 9 bases; nucleotides outside the gene matches: 17. The germline V gene encodes CDR1 SGHDN and CDR2 FVKESK. CDR3 nucleotide sequence: TGTGCCAGCAGCCCCTGGGGGGCGGGAGGAAGTAATGTTGAGCAGTTCTTC. The encoded protein is CASSPWGAGGSNVEQFF. Full variable domain (missing parts from reference TRBV14 and TRBJ2-1): EAGVTQFPSHSVIEKGQTVTLRCDPISGHDNLYWYRRVMGKEIKFLLHFVKESKQDESGMPNNRFLAERTGGTYSTLKVQPAELEDSGVYFCASSPWGAGGSNVEQFFGPGTRLTVL.